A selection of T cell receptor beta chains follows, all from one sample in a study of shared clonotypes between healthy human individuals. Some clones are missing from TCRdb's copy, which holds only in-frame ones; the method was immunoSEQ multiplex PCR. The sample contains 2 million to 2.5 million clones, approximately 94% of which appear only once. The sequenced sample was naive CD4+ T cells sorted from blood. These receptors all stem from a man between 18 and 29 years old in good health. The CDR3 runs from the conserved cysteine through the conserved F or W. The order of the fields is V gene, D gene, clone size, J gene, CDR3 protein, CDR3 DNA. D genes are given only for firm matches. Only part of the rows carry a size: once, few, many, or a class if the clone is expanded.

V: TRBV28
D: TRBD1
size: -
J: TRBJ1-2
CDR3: CASSLTGDPVYGYTF
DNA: TGTGCCAGCAGCCTAACAGGGGACCCCGTATATGGCTACACCTTC

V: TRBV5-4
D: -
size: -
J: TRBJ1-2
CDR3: CASSLTGLYGYTF
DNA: TGTGCCAGCAGCTTGACAGGGCTCTATGGCTACACCTTC

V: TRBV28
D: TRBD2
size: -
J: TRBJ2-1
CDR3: CASRSPGGGLHEQFF
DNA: TGTGCCAGCAGGTCCCCGGGGGGGGGTCTCCATGAGCAGTTCTTC

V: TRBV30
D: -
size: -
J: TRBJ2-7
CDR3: CAWTQTLSSYEQYF
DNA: TGTGCCTGGACACAAACTCTGAGCTCCTACGAGCAGTACTTC

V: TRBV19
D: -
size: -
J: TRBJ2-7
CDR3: CASKEGGTYEQYF
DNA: TGTGCCAGTAAGGAAGGAGGGACATACGAGCAGTACTTC

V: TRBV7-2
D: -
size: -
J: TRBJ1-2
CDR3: CASSNGLVYGYTF
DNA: TGTGCCAGCAGTAACGGGCTCGTCTATGGCTACACCTTC

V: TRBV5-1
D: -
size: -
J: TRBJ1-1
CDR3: CASSLLTPATEAFF
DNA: TGCGCCAGCAGCTTGTTGACGCCAGCCACTGAAGCTTTCTTT

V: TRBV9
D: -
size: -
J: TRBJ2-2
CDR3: CASSVVPQPNTGELFF
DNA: TGTGCCAGCAGCGTAGTACCGCAACCGAACACCGGGGAGCTGTTTTTT

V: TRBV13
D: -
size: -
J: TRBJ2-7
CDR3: CASSLQPHSYEQYF
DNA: TGTGCCAGCAGCTTGCAGCCGCACTCCTACGAGCAGTACTTC

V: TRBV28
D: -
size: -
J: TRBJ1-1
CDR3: CASRLLRGSEAFF
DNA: TGTGCCAGCAGACTCCTGAGGGGATCTGAAGCTTTCTTT

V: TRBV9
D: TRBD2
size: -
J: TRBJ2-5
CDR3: CASSPGSSGQETQYF
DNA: TGTGCCAGCAGCCCCGGTAGTAGCGGGCAAGAGACCCAGTACTTC

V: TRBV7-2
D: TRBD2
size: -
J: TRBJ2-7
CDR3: CASSTGLAGLPYEQYF
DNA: TGTGCCAGCAGCACCGGACTAGCGGGCCTACCCTACGAGCAGTACTTC

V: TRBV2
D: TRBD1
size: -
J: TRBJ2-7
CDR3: CASSHGTGGVYEQYF
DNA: TGTGCCAGCAGTCACGGGACAGGGGGGGTCTACGAGCAGTACTTC

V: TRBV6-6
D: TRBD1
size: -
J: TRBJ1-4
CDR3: CATALKQGINEKLFF
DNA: TGTGCCACCGCACTAAAACAGGGGATTAATGAAAAACTGTTTTTT

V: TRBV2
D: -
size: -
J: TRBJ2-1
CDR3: CASRILANEQFF
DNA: TGTGCCAGCAGGATACTAGCAAATGAGCAGTTCTTC

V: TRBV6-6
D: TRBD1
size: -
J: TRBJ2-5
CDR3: CASSRDRGETQYF
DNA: TGTGCCAGCAGTAGGGACAGGGGAGAGACCCAGTACTTC

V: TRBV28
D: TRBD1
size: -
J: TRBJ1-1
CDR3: CASSFLPTGGRGLNTEAFF
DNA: TGTGCCAGCAGTTTCCTCCCGACAGGGGGGCGGGGGTTGAACACTGAAGCTTTCTTT

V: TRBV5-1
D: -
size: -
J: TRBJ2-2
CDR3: CASSTNQYVNTGELFF
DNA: TGCGCCAGCAGCACCAACCAGTACGTCAACACCGGGGAGCTGTTTTTT

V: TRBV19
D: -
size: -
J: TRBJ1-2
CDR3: CASSMSEGLSYGYTF
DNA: TGTGCCAGTAGTATGTCAGAGGGGCTCAGCTATGGCTACACCTTC

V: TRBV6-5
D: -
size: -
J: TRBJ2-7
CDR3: CASMRAGRSYEQYF
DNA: TGTGCCAGCATGAGAGCAGGTCGATCCTACGAGCAGTACTTC

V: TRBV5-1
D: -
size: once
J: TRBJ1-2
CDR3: CASSPGGSGASYGYTF
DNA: TGCGCCAGCAGCCCTGGGGGATCTGGGGCCTCCTATGGCTACACCTTC

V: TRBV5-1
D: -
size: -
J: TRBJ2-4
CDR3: CASSREPLGIQYF
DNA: TGCGCCAGCAGCAGAGAACCTTTGGGCATTCAGTACTTC

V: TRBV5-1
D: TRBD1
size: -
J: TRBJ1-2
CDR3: CASSLPGQDGYTF
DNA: TGCGCCAGCAGCTTGCCCGGACAGGATGGCTACACCTTC

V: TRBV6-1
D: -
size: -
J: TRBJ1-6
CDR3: CASRWDGADNSPLHF
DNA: TGTGCCAGCAGATGGGACGGAGCAGATAATTCACCCCTCCACTTT

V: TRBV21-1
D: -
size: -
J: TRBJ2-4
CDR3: CASSKGRQEIQYF
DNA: TGTGCCAGCAGCAAAGGACGGCAGGAGATTCAGTACTTC

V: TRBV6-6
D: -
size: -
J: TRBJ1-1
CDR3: CASGTLNTEAFF
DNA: TGTGCCAGCGGCACTTTGAACACTGAAGCTTTCTTT

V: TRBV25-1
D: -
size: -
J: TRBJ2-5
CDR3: CASSYIDGREETQYF
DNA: TGTGCCAGCAGTTACATAGATGGTAGGGAAGAGACCCAGTACTTC

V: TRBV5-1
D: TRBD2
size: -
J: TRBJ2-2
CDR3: CASTPGRGDGELFF
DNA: TGCGCCAGCACCCCGGGGAGGGGCGACGGGGAGCTGTTTTTT

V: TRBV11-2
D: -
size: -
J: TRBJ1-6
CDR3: CASSPGEGPLHF
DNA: TGTGCCAGCAGCCCCGGCGAGGGGCCCCTCCACTTT

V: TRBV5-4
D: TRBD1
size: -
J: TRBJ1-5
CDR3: CASSQPGQGASNQPQHF
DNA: TGTGCCAGCAGCCAGCCGGGACAGGGGGCGAGCAATCAGCCCCAGCATTTT

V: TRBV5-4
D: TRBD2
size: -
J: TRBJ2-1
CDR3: CASSGLLARGSYNEQFF
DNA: TGTGCCAGCAGCGGCCTACTAGCGCGGGGGTCCTACAATGAGCAGTTCTTC

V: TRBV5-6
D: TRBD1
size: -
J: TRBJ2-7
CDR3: CASSRRDSLYEQYF
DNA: TGTGCCAGCAGCCGTAGGGACAGTCTATACGAGCAGTACTTC

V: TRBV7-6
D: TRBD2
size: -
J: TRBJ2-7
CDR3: CASSFEGEGLAGQTYEQYF
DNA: TGTGCCAGCAGCTTTGAGGGGGAGGGACTAGCGGGACAAACCTACGAGCAGTACTTC

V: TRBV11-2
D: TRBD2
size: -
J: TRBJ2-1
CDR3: CASSSEWGGRVYNEQFF
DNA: TGTGCCAGCAGCTCGGAGTGGGGCGGGAGGGTGTACAATGAGCAGTTCTTC

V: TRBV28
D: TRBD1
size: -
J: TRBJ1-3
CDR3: CASRTGSTGNTIYF
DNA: TGTGCCAGTAGGACAGGGTCCACCGGAAACACCATATATTTT

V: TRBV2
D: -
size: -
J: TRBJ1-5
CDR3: CASMGEAQPQHF
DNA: TGTGCCAGCATGGGGGAGGCTCAGCCCCAGCATTTT

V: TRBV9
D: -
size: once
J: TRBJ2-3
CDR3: CASSGILPGGGDTQYF
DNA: TGTGCCAGCAGCGGGATCTTACCCGGGGGTGGAGATACGCAGTATTTT

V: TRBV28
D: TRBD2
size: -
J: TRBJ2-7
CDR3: CASTLGGSRYEQYF
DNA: TGTGCCAGCACCCTGGGGGGGTCCCGCTACGAGCAGTACTTC

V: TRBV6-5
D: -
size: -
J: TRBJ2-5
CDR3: CASSPSSRETQYF
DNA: TGTGCCAGCAGTCCCTCGTCAAGGGAGACCCAGTACTTC

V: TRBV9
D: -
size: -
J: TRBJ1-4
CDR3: CASSLTPTNEKLFF
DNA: TGTGCCAGCAGCCTTACGCCAACTAATGAAAAACTGTTTTTT

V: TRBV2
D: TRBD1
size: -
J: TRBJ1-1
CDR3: CGSRVETGVTEAFF
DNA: TGTGGCAGCAGGGTGGAGACAGGGGTCACTGAAGCTTTCTTT

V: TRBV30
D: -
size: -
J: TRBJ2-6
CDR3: CAWTSSGANVLTF
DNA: TGTGCCTGGACGAGCTCTGGGGCCAACGTCCTGACTTTC

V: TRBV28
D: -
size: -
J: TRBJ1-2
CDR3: CASGASTNYGYTF
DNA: TGTGCCAGCGGGGCATCGACTAACTATGGCTACACCTTC

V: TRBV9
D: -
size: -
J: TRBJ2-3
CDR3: CASSVQAQGTDTQYF
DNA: TGTGCCAGCAGCGTACAGGCGCAGGGCACAGATACGCAGTATTTT

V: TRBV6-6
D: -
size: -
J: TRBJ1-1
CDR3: CASNSLMNTEAFF
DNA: TGTGCCAGCAACAGTCTCATGAACACTGAAGCTTTCTTT

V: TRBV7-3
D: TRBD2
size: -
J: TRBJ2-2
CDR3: CASRLAGANTGELFF
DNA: TGTGCCAGCAGACTAGCGGGGGCCAACACCGGGGAGCTGTTTTTT

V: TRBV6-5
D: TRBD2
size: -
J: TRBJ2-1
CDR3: CASSYRLAGGMNEQFF
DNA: TGTGCCAGCAGTTACAGACTAGCGGGAGGTATGAATGAGCAGTTCTTC

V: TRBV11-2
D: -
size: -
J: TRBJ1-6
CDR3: CASSHTNAGRSSYNSPLHF
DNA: TGTGCCAGCAGTCATACTAACGCGGGACGGAGCTCCTATAATTCACCCCTCCACTTT

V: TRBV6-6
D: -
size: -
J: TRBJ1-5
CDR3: CASRPPLDQPQHF
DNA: TGTGCCAGCAGGCCTCCTCTGGATCAGCCCCAGCATTTT

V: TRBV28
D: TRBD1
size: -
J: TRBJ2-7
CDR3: CASTGGTGWNEQYF
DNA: TGTGCCAGCACAGGCGGGACAGGGTGGAACGAGCAGTACTTC

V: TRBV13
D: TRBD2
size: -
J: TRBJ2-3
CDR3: CASSLGGSGGGYTQYF
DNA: TGTGCCAGCAGCTTAGGCGGTAGCGGGGGAGGGTATACGCAGTATTTT

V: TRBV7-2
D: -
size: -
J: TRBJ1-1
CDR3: CASSLAGGQLEAFF
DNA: TGTGCCAGCAGCTTAGCGGGAGGACAGCTTGAAGCTTTCTTT

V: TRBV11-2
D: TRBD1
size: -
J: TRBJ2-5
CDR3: CASSLGQGKETQYF
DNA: TGTGCCAGCAGCTTAGGACAGGGAAAAGAGACCCAGTACTTC

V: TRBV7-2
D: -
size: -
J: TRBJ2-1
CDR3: CASSSDSYNEQFF
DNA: TGTGCCAGCAGCTCGGACAGTTACAATGAGCAGTTCTTC